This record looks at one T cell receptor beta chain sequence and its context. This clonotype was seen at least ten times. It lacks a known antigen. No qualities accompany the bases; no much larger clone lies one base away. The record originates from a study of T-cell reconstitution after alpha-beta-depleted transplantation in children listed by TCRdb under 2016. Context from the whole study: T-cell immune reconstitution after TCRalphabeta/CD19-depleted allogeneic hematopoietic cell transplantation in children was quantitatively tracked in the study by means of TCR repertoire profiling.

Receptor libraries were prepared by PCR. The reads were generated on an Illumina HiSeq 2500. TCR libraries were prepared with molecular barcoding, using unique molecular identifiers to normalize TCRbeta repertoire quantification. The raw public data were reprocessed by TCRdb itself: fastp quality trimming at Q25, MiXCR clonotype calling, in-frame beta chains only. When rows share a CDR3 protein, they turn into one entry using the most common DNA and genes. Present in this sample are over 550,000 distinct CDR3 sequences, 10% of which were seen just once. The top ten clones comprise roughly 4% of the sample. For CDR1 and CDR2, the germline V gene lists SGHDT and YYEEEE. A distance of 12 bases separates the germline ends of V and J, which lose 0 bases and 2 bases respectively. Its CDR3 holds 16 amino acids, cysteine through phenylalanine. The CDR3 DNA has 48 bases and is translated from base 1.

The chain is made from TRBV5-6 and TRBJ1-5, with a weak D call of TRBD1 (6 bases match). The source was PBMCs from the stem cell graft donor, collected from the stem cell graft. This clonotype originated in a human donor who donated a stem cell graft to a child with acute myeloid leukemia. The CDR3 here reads CASSLARDTRNQPQHF. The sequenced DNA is TGTGCCAGCAGCTTGGCCAGGGACACACGCAATCAGCCCCAGCATTTT.